This note documents a single T cell receptor beta chain sequence. Its antigen is undetermined. The data derive from a study of cytomegalovirus exposure and HLA in healthy donors. Primers for the PCR totalled 60 Vbeta and 13 Jbeta. Using immunoSEQ multiplex PCR, the repertoire was profiled, and TCRdb retains in-frame clones only, with some absent. Counted here are some 130,000 clones, more than 70% occurring once; the ten biggest clones make up 6% to 8%. This CDR3 comprises 15 residues. Trimming took off 3 bases at V and 2 bases at J, with 14 bases between the two ends. CDR1 SGDLS and CDR2 YYNGEE come from the germline V gene. Study-level results: Later on, analysis showed that most CMV-associated TCR beta chains appeared to be HLA-restricted.

The specimen sequenced was PBMCs. This TCR was recovered from a woman aged 25 to 39 in good health and CMV-seropositive. The rearrangement uses TRBV9 and TRBJ1-2, with D possibly TRBD1 on 6 matching bases. For the CDR3, the DNA is TGTGCCAGCAGCGGCAGACAGGTTCTAAACTATGGCTACACCTTC. Translating it yields CASSGRQVLNYGYTF.